This is a list of T cell receptor beta chains from one sample in a study of graft-versus-host responses after intestinal transplantation. TCRdb keeps only in-frame clones here, not all; method: immunoSEQ multiplex PCR. The sample holds under 85,000 clones, 94% seen once. Their antigen targets remain unknown. The source was unstimulated CD8+ T cells sorted from spleen or lymph node cells, collected before intestinal transplant. The source of these receptors is a human donor who received an intestinal transplant. CDR3s include the opening cysteine and the closing phenylalanine or tryptophan. The size field is filled for only some rows; it gives once, few, many or a size class.

j_call: TRBJ1-1
v_call: TRBV5-4
clone_size: -
cdr3_aa: CASSLGGLTPEAFF

j_call: TRBJ1-2
v_call: TRBV5-4
clone_size: -
cdr3_aa: CASTFELGQGFYGYTF

j_call: TRBJ2-7
v_call: TRBV9
clone_size: -
cdr3_aa: CASSVKNGSVWYEQYF

j_call: TRBJ2-5
v_call: TRBV27
clone_size: -
cdr3_aa: CASSMWAGGLETQYF

j_call: TRBJ2-7
v_call: TRBV27
clone_size: -
cdr3_aa: CASSLSGDSTAEQYF

j_call: TRBJ1-2
v_call: TRBV29-1
clone_size: -
cdr3_aa: CSVGHLYGYTF

j_call: TRBJ2-1
v_call: TRBV5-1
clone_size: -
cdr3_aa: CASSLDVGSSYNEQFF

j_call: TRBJ2-5
v_call: TRBV7-3
clone_size: -
cdr3_aa: CASSSTGSQETQYF

j_call: TRBJ2-1
v_call: TRBV5-4
clone_size: -
cdr3_aa: CASSFDPPNEQFF

j_call: TRBJ2-1
v_call: TRBV29-1
clone_size: -
cdr3_aa: CSVEEENNEQFF

j_call: TRBJ1-1
v_call: TRBV5-1
clone_size: -
cdr3_aa: CASRMDGNTEAFF

j_call: TRBJ2-2
v_call: TRBV4-1
clone_size: -
cdr3_aa: CASSPSSGANTGELFF

j_call: TRBJ1-1
v_call: TRBV5-1
clone_size: -
cdr3_aa: CASNIGRGNTEAFF

j_call: TRBJ1-2
v_call: TRBV28
clone_size: -
cdr3_aa: CASNWEGKSVSLYYGYTF

j_call: TRBJ2-5
v_call: TRBV4-1
clone_size: -
cdr3_aa: CASSQEGWREGLETQYF

j_call: TRBJ2-7
v_call: TRBV6-6
clone_size: -
cdr3_aa: CASSYGGLEQYF

j_call: TRBJ2-1
v_call: TRBV9
clone_size: -
cdr3_aa: CASSHPLDRPYNEQFF

j_call: TRBJ2-7
v_call: TRBV27
clone_size: -
cdr3_aa: CASSERTGGASEQYF

j_call: TRBJ1-1
v_call: TRBV30
clone_size: -
cdr3_aa: CAWSEVGTTEAFF

j_call: TRBJ2-7
v_call: TRBV5-1
clone_size: -
cdr3_aa: CASSLSNEQYF

j_call: TRBJ2-1
v_call: TRBV4-1
clone_size: once
cdr3_aa: CASSHQGGEQFF

j_call: TRBJ2-5
v_call: TRBV11-2
clone_size: -
cdr3_aa: CASFTDTGGQETQYF

j_call: TRBJ1-1
v_call: TRBV21-1
clone_size: -
cdr3_aa: CASRPQVGGYGEAFF

j_call: TRBJ1-4
v_call: TRBV15
clone_size: -
cdr3_aa: CATSKSGTNEKLFF

j_call: TRBJ2-7
v_call: TRBV4-1
clone_size: -
cdr3_aa: CASSQDGVRTSGVYEQYF

j_call: TRBJ2-7
v_call: TRBV11-2
clone_size: -
cdr3_aa: CASSLLASGSSYEQYF

j_call: TRBJ1-2
v_call: TRBV11-2
clone_size: -
cdr3_aa: CASSLAGTELYGYTF

j_call: TRBJ2-7
v_call: TRBV7-9
clone_size: -
cdr3_aa: CASSNDPENEQYF

j_call: TRBJ2-1
v_call: TRBV9
clone_size: -
cdr3_aa: CASSVGTSSYNEQFF

j_call: TRBJ2-7
v_call: TRBV9
clone_size: -
cdr3_aa: CASSVDPYEQYF

j_call: TRBJ2-6
v_call: TRBV15
clone_size: once
cdr3_aa: CATSRDDSRGLPAGANVLTF

j_call: TRBJ2-7
v_call: TRBV7-2
clone_size: -
cdr3_aa: CASSPTGTGPYEQYF

j_call: TRBJ2-7
v_call: TRBV7-9
clone_size: -
cdr3_aa: CASSSRETYEQYF

j_call: TRBJ1-2
v_call: TRBV5-4
clone_size: -
cdr3_aa: CASSLNGPYGYTF

j_call: TRBJ2-7
v_call: TRBV27
clone_size: -
cdr3_aa: CASSPGAGGPYEQYF

j_call: TRBJ2-7
v_call: TRBV4-1
clone_size: -
cdr3_aa: CASSSFPSTAYEQYF

j_call: TRBJ2-7
v_call: TRBV5-8
clone_size: -
cdr3_aa: CASSFLSSYEQYF

j_call: TRBJ2-1
v_call: TRBV27
clone_size: -
cdr3_aa: CASGLEGFNEQFF

j_call: TRBJ2-5
v_call: TRBV6-1
clone_size: -
cdr3_aa: CASSLGEYQETQYF

j_call: TRBJ2-5
v_call: TRBV7-9
clone_size: -
cdr3_aa: CASRDKGTPDGTQYF

j_call: TRBJ2-1
v_call: TRBV7-6
clone_size: -
cdr3_aa: CASSLGVRDDYNEQFF

j_call: TRBJ2-3
v_call: TRBV29-1
clone_size: -
cdr3_aa: CSVGIGADTQYF

j_call: TRBJ2-3
v_call: TRBV4-1
clone_size: -
cdr3_aa: CASSQDRTSGRFVTQYF

j_call: TRBJ2-7
v_call: TRBV15
clone_size: -
cdr3_aa: CATSRVQSSYEQYF

j_call: TRBJ1-5
v_call: TRBV2
clone_size: -
cdr3_aa: CASSEAPGVQPQHF

j_call: TRBJ1-1
v_call: TRBV10-1
clone_size: -
cdr3_aa: CASSESGQLNTEAFF

j_call: TRBJ2-1
v_call: TRBV19
clone_size: -
cdr3_aa: CASSTTSGRGKYEQFF

j_call: TRBJ2-5
v_call: TRBV9
clone_size: -
cdr3_aa: CARSVGETSGRGGETQYF

j_call: TRBJ2-5
v_call: TRBV29-1
clone_size: -
cdr3_aa: CSAFRDRGYF

j_call: TRBJ1-2
v_call: TRBV6-5
clone_size: -
cdr3_aa: CASSYSSGFYGYTF